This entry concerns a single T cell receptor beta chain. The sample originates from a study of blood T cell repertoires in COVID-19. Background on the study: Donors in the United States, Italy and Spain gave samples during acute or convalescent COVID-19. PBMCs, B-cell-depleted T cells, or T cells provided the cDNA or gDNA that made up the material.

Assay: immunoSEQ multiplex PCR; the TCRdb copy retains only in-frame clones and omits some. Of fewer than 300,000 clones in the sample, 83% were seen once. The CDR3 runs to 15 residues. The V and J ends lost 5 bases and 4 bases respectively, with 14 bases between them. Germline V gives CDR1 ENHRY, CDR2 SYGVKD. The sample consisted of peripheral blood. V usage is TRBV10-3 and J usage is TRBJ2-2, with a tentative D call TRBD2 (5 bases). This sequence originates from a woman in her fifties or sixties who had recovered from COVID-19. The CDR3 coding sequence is TGTGCCATCAGTAGCGTGGGAGTAAGCACCGGGGAGCTGTTTTTT. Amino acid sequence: CAISSVGVSTGELFF.